The 21 T cell receptor beta chains given below trace back to one sample, sequenced in a study of shared clonotypes between healthy human individuals (dated by TCRdb to about 2020). CD8 naive samples consisted of CD45RO-negative cells that were positively selected for CCR7, yielding a CD45RA+CCR7+ population without TemRA cells. Library preparation was by the immunoSEQ multiplex PCR assay. This immuneACCESS table, as held by TCRdb, lists in-frame sequences with V and J called but not all clones. Of the missing ones, under half trace to an unresolved V gene in checked studies; the others have no known cause. The sample includes millions of clones, with 85% to 95% observed a single time. The ten largest clones add up to about 1.1% of the sample. What was sequenced was naive CD8+ T cells sorted from blood. This sample's cell subset or site label indicates: CD45RA+CCR7+. The receptors stem from a man aged 18 to 29 in good health.

The chain uses TRBV18 and TRBJ2-5; D is unclear. With 2 bases removed from V and 0 bases from J, the gap between germline ends came to 4 bases. The CDR3 has 13 amino acids. Germline CDR1 KGHSH, CDR2 LQKENI. In DNA, the CDR3 is TGTGCCAGCTCACCAGAGTACCAAGAGACCCAGTACTTC. Translating it yields CASSPEYQETQYF.

The V and J genes are TRBV6-5 and TRBJ1-1; no clear D gene. The CDR3 runs 15 residues. Germline V gene sequence: CDR1 MNHEY, CDR2 SVGAGI. Between the trimmed V and J ends, which lost 0 bases and 4 bases, there was a span of 12 bases. The CDR3 reads CASSYSTLGVTEAFF. The CDR3 DNA reads TGTGCCAGCAGTTACTCGACACTCGGGGTCACTGAAGCTTTCTTT.

This chain joins TRBV7-9 and TRBJ1-4; D is perhaps TRBD1 (6 bases). Per germline, CDR1 SEHNR and CDR2 FQNEAQ (reference sequence). Trimming left V 5 bases short and J 4 bases short, with 14 bases between. CDR3 length: 15 residues. CDR3 region: CASSDSRDNNEKLFF. The CDR3 DNA sequence: TGTGCCAGCAGCGACAGCCGGGACAATAATGAAAAACTGTTTTTT.

Worth noting for this clone: The sample contains more than one DNA sequence encoding this CDR3. The V gene is TRBV10-3, the J gene TRBJ2-7, with TRBD2 as a possible D gene (6 bases). V was trimmed by 2 bases and J by 1 base, leaving 9 bases between them. CDR3 length: 14 residues. Germline lookup yields CDR1 ENHRY and CDR2 SYGVKD. CDR3 nucleotide sequence: TGTGCCATCAGTGAGCGGGACTCGTCCTACGAGCAGTACTTC. As protein: CAISERDSSYEQYF.

This chain connects TRBV6-5 to TRBJ2-3; maybe TRBD2 (5 bases). The CDR3 loop spans 15 amino acids. Germline V gene data show CDR1 as MNHEY and CDR2 as SVGAGI. The germline V and J ends were trimmed by 6 bases and 2 bases, with 15 bases remaining between them. The CDR3 reads CASSLTRAPTDTQYF. The CDR3 DNA follows: TGTGCCAGCAGCCTAACGCGGGCCCCCACAGATACGCAGTATTTT.

This chain links TRBV10-3 with TRBJ2-5; no clear D gene. The CDR3 loop spans 15 amino acids. V dropped 6 bases and J dropped 2 bases, with 16 bases sitting between them. CDR1 is ENHRY, CDR2 SYGVKD, per germline. The CDR3 bases are TGTGCCATCAGACCCGATCGGACGGCACAAGAGACCCAGTACTTC. It specifies CAIRPDRTAQETQYF.

This sequence joins TRBV4-1 and TRBJ2-7; a possible D gene is TRBD1 (7 bases). The CDR3 runs to 17 residues. Looked up from germline, CDR1 is MGHRA and CDR2 is YSYEKL. Between the trimmed V and J ends, which lost 1 base and 0 bases, there was a span of 16 bases. In nucleotides, the CDR3 is TGCGCCAGCAGCCAAGCTCAGGGGGGCAGCTACTCCTACGAGCAGTACTTC. Residues: CASSQAQGGSYSYEQYF.

The chain links TRBV6-6 to TRBJ1-2; D is undetermined. V dropped 4 bases and J dropped 0 bases, with 9 bases sitting between them. The length of the CDR3 is 14 residues. Germline V gives CDR1 MNHNY, CDR2 SVGAGI (reference sequence). Here the CDR3 reads CASSLVTANYGYTF. The DNA of the CDR3 is TGTGCCAGCAGTTTAGTAACAGCTAACTATGGCTACACCTTC.

This clone was picked up a small number of times. The V gene is TRBV19, the J gene TRBJ2-2; D gene uncertain. This CDR3 has 15 amino acids. V was cut by 6 bases and J by 4 bases, with 15 bases left in between. Germline V gene lookup returns CDR1 LNHDA and CDR2 SQIVND (reference sequence). DNA for the CDR3: TGTGCCAGTAGATCTGGGATGTTGGGCACCGGGGAGCTGTTTTTT. Its translation: CASRSGMLGTGELFF.

The chain joins TRBV7-9 to TRBJ1-1; unclear D gene. Germline-derived CDR1 and CDR2 are SEHNR and FQNEAQ (reference sequence). This CDR3 has 15 amino acids. V was cut by 0 bases and J by 0 bases, with 8 bases left in between. For the CDR3, the DNA is TGTGCCAGCAGCTTAGCGTCCGTATTGAACACTGAAGCTTTCTTT. Translating it yields CASSLASVLNTEAFF.

Points on this clone: Other nucleotide sequences from this sample produce the same CDR3. The chain employs TRBV9 and TRBJ2-5, with D possibly TRBD2 on 5 matching bases. Germline assignment: CDR1 SGDLS and CDR2 YYNGEE. This CDR3 comprises 13 residues. The V end was cut by 2 bases, the J end by 5 bases, with 10 bases between. CDR3 coding DNA: TGTGCCAGCAGCGTGTGGGGAGAGGAGACCCAGTACTTC. This sequence encodes CASSVWGEETQYF. Full variable domain (missing parts from reference TRBV9 and TRBJ2-5): DSGVTQTPKHLITATGQRVTLRCSPRSGDLSVYWYQQSLDQGLQFLIQYYNGEERAKGNILERFSAQQFPDLHSELNLSSLELGDSALYFCASSVWGEETQYFGPGTRLLVL.

This rearrangement joins TRBV6-6 to TRBJ2-7; D is ambiguous. CDR1 MNHNY and CDR2 SVGAGI come from the germline V gene (reference sequence). Trimming removed 7 bases from V and 3 bases from J, with 7 bases in between. The CDR3 has 11 amino acids. The CDR3 region is CASTRNYEQYF. Here the CDR3 DNA reads TGTGCCAGCACCAGAAACTACGAGCAGTACTTC.

The chain employs TRBV4-1 and TRBJ2-7; D ambiguous. Trimming removed 4 bases at V and 7 bases at J, with 17 bases between. The CDR3 contains 14 residues. Germline V gene lookup returns CDR1 MGHRA and CDR2 YSYEKL. CDR3 coding DNA: TGCGCCAGCAGCCCAATCGGCGATGACGAAGAGCAGTACTTC. It codes for CASSPIGDDEEQYF.

The V call is TRBV27, the J call TRBJ1-6; D gene unclear. Trimming shortened V by 5 bases and J by 6 bases, and 17 bases separated the two germline ends. The CDR3 consists of 16 residues. The germline CDR1 and CDR2 sequences are MNHEY and SMNVEV (reference sequence). CDR3 DNA: TGTGCCAGCAGTCCCTCAGTCGGGCACTTTAATTCACCCCTCCACTTT. Translation: CASSPSVGHFNSPLHF.

Only one count was recorded for this clone. The chain joins TRBV2 to TRBJ2-3, with D maybe TRBD1 (6 bases). CDR3 size: 15 residues. The V and J ends lost 0 bases and 5 bases respectively, with 12 bases between them. Germline loops: CDR1 SNHLY, CDR2 FYNNEI. CDR3 region: CASSEAQGRVDTQYF. CDR3 DNA sequence: TGTGCCAGCAGTGAAGCTCAGGGGCGGGTAGATACGCAGTATTTT.

This clone was detected once. This sequence joins TRBV9 and TRBJ2-7; TRBD1 is a possible D gene (6 bases). The germline gives CDR1 SGDLS, CDR2 YYNGEE. There are 14 residues in the CDR3. Trimming took 3 bases from V and 6 from J, leaving 16 bases between them. The chain's CDR3 is CASSGEAGDGEQYF. DNA of the CDR3: TGTGCCAGCAGCGGGGAAGCAGGGGATGGCGAGCAGTACTTC.

The chain is built from TRBV27 and TRBJ2-1, with TRBD1 matching 8 bases. The ends lost 6 bases at V and 2 bases at J; junction bases unmatched: 6. Germline values: CDR1 MNHEY, CDR2 SMNVEV (reference sequence). The CDR3 is made up of 15 amino acids. The CDR3 sequence: CASSETGETYNEQFF. DNA of the CDR3: TGTGCCAGCAGCGAGACAGGGGAAACCTACAATGAGCAGTTCTTC.

The chain carries TRBV16 and TRBJ2-1, with 9 bases that match TRBD1. CDR3 size: 16 residues. V lost 4 bases to trimming and J lost 7 bases; unmatched junction nucleotides: 11. In germline, CDR1 is KGHSY, CDR2 FQNENV. The CDR3 loop is CASSREQGAGENEQFF. The CDR3 DNA reads TGTGCCAGCAGCCGAGAACAGGGGGCGGGTGAGAATGAGCAGTTCTTC.

V and J are TRBV6-6 and TRBJ1-5; D gene ambiguous. The V gene's germline CDR1 is MNHNY and CDR2 SVGAGI (reference sequence). This CDR3 has 13 residues. Trimming took 5 bases from V and 4 from J, leaving 9 bases between them. CDR3 in DNA: TGTGCCAGCAGTGGCAGAGGAAATCAGCCCCAGCATTTT. Translating gives CASSGRGNQPQHF.

This chain joins TRBV6-5 and TRBJ2-3, with 12 nucleotides matching TRBD2. Germline loops: CDR1 MNHEY, CDR2 SVGAGI. The junction had 6 bases not matched to a gene; V was cut back by 7 bases and J by 4 bases. The CDR3 is 15 amino acids. The CDR3 DNA is TGTGCCAGCAATCTAGCGGGAGGGCTGGCAGATACGCAGTATTTT. Amino acid sequence: CASNLAGGLADTQYF.

V gene TRBV30 combines with J gene TRBJ1-1; a possible D gene is TRBD1 (5 bases). V lost 5 bases and J 4 bases, leaving 14 bases between the germline ends. Germline V gene sequence: CDR1 GTSNPN, CDR2 SVGIG (reference sequence). The CDR3 is made up of 13 amino acids. The CDR3 region is CAWDAGGGTEAFF. The CDR3 nucleotides read TGTGCCTGGGACGCGGGCGGGGGCACTGAAGCTTTCTTT.